The 27 T cell receptor beta chains below all came from one sample that was sequenced in a study of CD8 T cells in ankylosing spondylitis. These TCRs are of unknown antigen specificity. Findings of the study overall: A motif of 7 or 8 highly homologous TCR beta variants was seen as apparently characteristic of ankylosing spondylitis blood.

TCRdb re-analysed the 5' RACE reads in MiXCR, keeping a single row per CDR3 protein. The sample lists about 340,000 distinct CDR3 sequences, roughly 8% occurring once. Sequencing used blood, either unsorted or a sorted T cell fraction (not recorded which). The receptors were sampled from a male donor with ankylosing spondylitis.

V gene TRBV11-2 combines with J gene TRBJ2-1, with D perhaps TRBD1 (5 bases). The CDR3 runs 15 residues. V lost 0 bases and J lost 7, with 13 bases in between. From germline, CDR1 is SGHAT and CDR2 FQNNGV. CDR3 DNA sequence: TGTGCCAGCAGCTTAGATCAGGCAGGGCGGAATGAGCAGTTCTTC. This gives the protein CASSLDQAGRNEQFF. The variable domain in full, with the rest retrieved from reference TRBV11-2 and TRBJ2-1, is EAGVAQSPRYKIIEKRQSVAFWCNPISGHATLYWYQQILGQGPKLLIQFQNNGVVDDSQLPKDRFSAERLKGVDSTLKIQPAKLEDSAVYLCASSLDQAGRNEQFFGPGTRLTVL.

This clonotype came up many times. The chain has TRBV4-2 and TRBJ1-5; D not resolved. This CDR3 is built from 17 residues. Germline V gene lookup returns CDR1 LGHNA and CDR2 YNFKEQ. V was trimmed by 0 bases and J by 0 bases, leaving 12 bases between them. CDR3 in amino acids: CASSQELSANSNQPQHF. The CDR3 DNA follows: TGTGCCAGCAGCCAAGAGCTCTCCGCTAATAGCAATCAGCCCCAGCATTTT.

The CDR3 nucleotides read TGTGCCAGCAGCCCCAGACTAGCGGGGGGCCGGGAGAATGAGCAGTACTTC. This sequence encodes CASSPRLAGGRENEQYF. This chain connects TRBV7-9 to TRBJ2-7; TRBD2 matches at 13 bases. The CDR3 spans 17 residues. V was clipped by 5 bases and J by 7 bases; unmatched bases: 14. CDR1 and CDR2 (germline): SEHNR, FQNEAQ (reference sequence).

In DNA, the CDR3 is TGTGCCATCACCTCGGGATTCACTGAAGCTTTCTTT. Translated, it gives CAITSGFTEAFF. This chain joins TRBV10-3 and TRBJ1-1; D call uncertain. Germline CDR1 is ENHRY and CDR2 is SYGVKD. The germline V and J ends were trimmed by 7 bases and 4 bases, with 10 bases remaining between them. This CDR3 region has 12 residues.

This clonotype was picked up a small number of times. This chain links TRBV10-3 with TRBJ2-7, with 8 bases identical to TRBD2. Germline V gene sequence: CDR1 ENHRY, CDR2 SYGVKD. Trimming at V came to 8 bases and at J to 3 bases, leaving 9 bases not matched to a gene. The CDR3 sequence is 14 residues long. Written as DNA, the CDR3 is TGTGCCATCTCGACGGCGGGAGGTGACTACGAGCAGTACTTC. It yields the protein CAISTAGGDYEQYF.

This clonotype has at least ten counts. V usage is TRBV20-1 and J usage is TRBJ2-7, with 8 bases matching TRBD1. After removal of 2 bases from V and 8 bases from J, the junction contained 11 bases not matched to a gene. The length of the CDR3 is 14 residues. The germline gives CDR1 DFQATT, CDR2 SNEGSKA (reference sequence). Here the CDR3 DNA reads TGCAGTGCTAGAAAGTTAGGACAGGGTGTTCAGCAGTACTTC. It encodes CSARKLGQGVQQYF.

This clonotype was picked up many times. The gene calls are TRBV19 and TRBJ2-7; unclear D gene. The CDR3 covers 13 residues. The germline V gene has CDR1 LNHDA and CDR2 SQIVND (reference sequence). With 1 base removed from V and 6 bases from J, the gap between germline ends came to 10 bases. The CDR3 coding sequence is TGTGCCAGTAGTATAGTTCCTAGAACCGAGCAGTACTTC. Translated, it gives CASSIVPRTEQYF.

The rearrangement uses TRBV20-1 and TRBJ1-6; 7 nucleotides agree with TRBD1. CDR1 is DFQATT and CDR2 is SNEGSKA in the germline V gene (reference sequence). CDR3 size: 16 residues. The J segment lost 6 bases and the V segment lost 0 bases, leaving 8 bases of the junction unmatched. DNA for the CDR3: TGCAGTGCTAGAGAAGCCGGTGGGACAGTTAATTCACCCCTCCACTTT. As protein: CSAREAGGTVNSPLHF.

There are many counts of this clonotype. This chain uses TRBV4-1 with TRBJ2-7; possible D gene TRBD1, 6 bases. The CDR3 consists of 15 residues. Germline V gives CDR1 MGHRA, CDR2 YSYEKL. Trimming took off 1 base at V and 0 bases at J, with 10 bases between the two ends. DNA for the CDR3: TGCGCCAGCAGCCAAGGGGACAATCCCTCCTACGAGCAGTACTTC. Its protein product is CASSQGDNPSYEQYF.

The table lists this clonotype with a few counts. The gene calls are TRBV4-3 and TRBJ2-7; D unclear. The V end was cut by 3 bases, the J end by 7 bases, with 16 bases between. Germline lookup yields CDR1 LGHNA and CDR2 YSLEER. This CDR3 has 14 residues. DNA of the CDR3: TGCGCCAGCAGCCAGGACCCCGGCTCTGGAGAGCAGTACTTC. Protein sequence: CASSQDPGSGEQYF.

This clonotype was counted at least ten times. CDR3 sequence: CASRFRGNYGYTF. Here the CDR3 DNA reads TGTGCCAGTAGGTTCCGTGGTAACTATGGCTACACCTTC. The V call is TRBV19, the J call TRBJ1-2; D is ambiguous. Germline V CDR1 and CDR2: LNHDA, SQIVND (reference sequence). V gave up 6 bases and J gave up 1 base, with 9 bases separating them. The CDR3 covers 13 residues.

This clonotype came up many times. V and J are TRBV5-1 and TRBJ2-1; 8 bases are a match to TRBD1. Germline V CDR1 and CDR2: SGHRS, YFSETQ. The length of the CDR3 is 13 residues. With 5 bases clipped from V and 5 bases from J, the junction kept 3 bases outside the gene matches. The CDR3 loop reads CASRQQGDNEQFF. The CDR3, as DNA: TGCGCCAGCAGACAACAGGGGGACAATGAGCAGTTCTTC.

Remarks on this clonotype: One base away lies a much larger clone, so this may be a sequencing read error. The CDR3 DNA reads as TGCGCCAGCAGCCTGGGGGTCGGAATCAGAAACACAGATACGCAGTATTTT. Translated, it gives CASSLGVGIRNTDTQYF. The V gene is TRBV5-1, the J gene TRBJ2-3; D possibly uses TRBD1 or TRBD2 (5 bases each). The germline V gene encodes CDR1 SGHRS and CDR2 YFSETQ. This CDR3 spans 17 amino acids. Between the trimmed V and J ends, which lost 4 bases and 2 bases, there was a span of 20 bases.

V is TRBV7-9 and J is TRBJ2-7; D may match TRBD1 or TRBD2 (5 bases each). There are 15 residues in the CDR3. The germline V gene has CDR1 SEHNR and CDR2 FQNEAQ (reference sequence). V was clipped by 2 bases and J by 5 bases, with 16 bases between them. The chain's CDR3 is CASSLTGPLSDEQYF. For the CDR3, the DNA is TGTGCCAGCAGCTTAACGGGACCATTGAGCGACGAGCAGTACTTC.

The chain carries TRBV12-3 or TRBV12-4 and TRBJ2-7; D unclear. This CDR3 is built from 12 residues. The V end lost 3 bases, the J end lost 4 bases, and 7 bases lay between the germline ends. The CDR3 sequence is CASSLSVYEQYF. The CDR3 DNA sequence: TGTGCCAGCAGTTTGTCCGTGTACGAGCAGTACTTC.

This clonotype was counted many times. The J gene is TRBJ2-7, the V gene TRBV29-1; 8 bases agree with TRBD1. J lost 3 bases, V lost 4 bases, and 11 bases had no gene match. This CDR3 has 15 amino acids. Looked up from germline, CDR1 is SQVTM and CDR2 is ANQGSEA. In DNA form, the CDR3 reads TGCAGCGTTGCCCCCCCCGGGACAGGTCGCTACGAGCAGTACTTC. It codes for CSVAPPGTGRYEQYF.

The CDR3 reads CASSGSSPSTDTQYF. CDR3 sequence (DNA): TGTGCCAGCAGTGGTTCTAGCCCAAGCACAGATACGCAGTATTTT. The J gene is TRBJ2-3, the V gene TRBV27, with a possible D match to TRBD2 (5 bases). V was pared by 5 bases and J by 0 bases, with 12 bases between. Germline CDR1 and CDR2: MNHEY and SMNVEV (reference sequence). The CDR3 loop spans 15 amino acids.

This clonotype has ten or more counts. V is TRBV6-5 and J is TRBJ2-3, with D unresolved. Germline V gives CDR1 MNHEY, CDR2 SVGAGI. Trimming took 6 bases from V and 1 from J, leaving 2 bases between them. The CDR3 runs 11 residues. CDR3 amino acids: CASRGTDTQYF. The CDR3 DNA reads TGTGCCAGCAGGGGCACAGATACGCAGTATTTT.

In this sample, this clonotype turned up a few times. The J gene is TRBJ2-1, the V gene TRBV5-1; perhaps TRBD1 as D (6 bases). The CDR3 has 15 residues. V was clipped by 2 bases and J by 3 bases, with 12 bases between them. CDR1 SGHRS and CDR2 YFSETQ come from the germline V gene. CDR3 sequence (DNA): TGCGCCAGCAGCTTACAGGGTGAGGTCTACAATGAGCAGTTCTTC. It translates to CASSLQGEVYNEQFF.

A few counts support this clonotype. This sequence joins TRBV10-3 and TRBJ2-7, with D tentatively TRBD1 (5 bases). The ends were cut back, 5 bases at V and 4 bases at J, with 9 bases in the middle. CDR1 and CDR2 from the germline V gene are ENHRY and SYGVKD. The CDR3 totals 12 residues. The CDR3 here is CAISKTVYEQYF. In DNA form, the CDR3 reads TGTGCCATCAGTAAGACAGTTTACGAGCAGTACTTC.

This clonotype was recorded at least ten times. This chain connects TRBV4-3 to TRBJ2-3; perhaps TRBD2 as D (6 bases). V lost 0 bases and J 0 bases, leaving 16 bases between the germline ends. The germline V gene has CDR1 LGHNA and CDR2 YSLEER. This CDR3 is built from 18 residues. For the CDR3, the DNA is TGCGCCAGCAGCCAAGATCCCTCTCGGGAGCTGAGCACAGATACGCAGTATTTT. It is translated as CASSQDPSRELSTDTQYF.

This clonotype was seen a few times. The genes are TRBV20-1 and TRBJ2-5; a weak D match, TRBD2 (7 bases). This CDR3 region has 13 residues. Germline V gene sequence: CDR1 DFQATT, CDR2 SNEGSKA (reference sequence). The V gene lost 3 bases and the J gene lost 4 bases, with 12 bases spanning the gap. CDR3 region: CSARERGGETQYF. The CDR3 DNA follows: TGCAGTGCTAGGGAAAGGGGGGGAGAGACCCAGTACTTC.

This CDR3 reads CASSRETGANVLTF. Written as DNA, the CDR3 is TGCGCCAGCAGCAGGGAGACTGGGGCCAACGTCCTGACTTTC. This chain links TRBV5-1 with TRBJ2-6; D is perhaps TRBD2 (5 bases). This CDR3 region has 14 residues. Germline loops: CDR1 SGHRS, CDR2 YFSETQ. V was pared by 4 bases and J by 2 bases, with 7 bases between.

This clonotype showed up just a few times. The chain couples TRBV16 to TRBJ1-5, with 8 bases matching TRBD1. This CDR3 has 17 amino acids. Germline loops: CDR1 KGHSY, CDR2 FQNENV. V was clipped by 0 bases and J by 3 bases; unmatched bases: 7. CDR3: CASSQSWTGMNNQPQHF. The DNA of the CDR3 is TGTGCCAGCAGCCAATCTTGGACAGGGATGAACAATCAGCCCCAGCATTTT. Full variable domain (remainder filled in from reference TRBV16 and TRBJ1-5): GEEVAQTPKHLVRGEGQKAKLYCAPIKGHSYVFWYQQVLKNEFKFLISFQNENVFDETGMPKERFSAKCLPNSPCSLEIQATKLEDSAVYFCASSQSWTGMNNQPQHFGDGTRLSIL.

There are a few counts of this clonotype. This rearrangement joins TRBV20-1 to TRBJ2-3, with 8 bases that match TRBD2. CDR3 length equals 14 residues. Trimming cost V 3 bases and J 2 bases; bases outside gene matches: 4. Germline CDR1 is DFQATT and CDR2 is SNEGSKA (reference sequence). CDR3 bases: TGCAGTGCTAGCGGCGGGAGGCCCACAGATACGCAGTATTTT. Its protein product is CSASGGRPTDTQYF.

This clonotype has a handful of counts. The V call is TRBV6-4, the J call TRBJ2-1; 14 bases align to TRBD2. V shed 3 bases and J 10 bases; nucleotides not matched to a gene: 5. Germline CDR1 and CDR2: MRHNA and SNTAGT. This CDR3 has 15 amino acids. The CDR3 sequence: CASSETSGRAREQFF. In nucleotides, the CDR3 is TGTGCCAGCAGTGAGACTAGCGGGAGGGCCAGGGAGCAGTTCTTC.

At least ten counts were recorded for this clonotype. The chain carries TRBV7-8 and TRBJ1-6; 11 bases are a match to TRBD1. V shed 5 bases, J shed 9 bases, and the junction held 6 bases outside the gene matches. Germline assignment: CDR1 SGHVS and CDR2 FQNEAQ. The CDR3 is 15 residues long. The CDR3 is CASSDRDRGSSPLHF. CDR3 nucleotide sequence: TGTGCCAGCAGCGACAGGGACAGGGGGAGTTCACCCCTCCACTTT.